Each of the 5 T cell receptor beta chains below was sequenced from the same sample in a study of cytomegalovirus exposure and HLA in healthy donors. PCR employed 60 Vbeta and 13 Jbeta primers. TCRdb's copy holds only in-frame clones and misses some; the assay was immunoSEQ multiplex PCR. The table shows over 110,000 clones, with 82% occurring only once. Sequenced input: PBMCs. These receptors all stem from a male donor in good health and CMV-seronegative.

The CDR3 sequence: CASSYGSGGRGYTF. CDR3 nucleotide sequence: TGTGCCAGCAGTTACGGTTCCGGGGGGAGAGGCTACACCTTC. The chain recombines TRBV6-5 with TRBJ1-2, with TRBD1 as a possible D gene (5 bases). Trimming removed 2 bases from V and 8 bases from J, with 15 bases in between. The CDR3 extends over 14 amino acids. Germline V gene lookup returns CDR1 MNHEY and CDR2 SVGAGI.

In DNA, the CDR3 is TGTGCCAGCAGCCAACCGGGACAGGGGTTATCTGGGGCCAACGTCCTGACTTTC. Translated, it gives CASSQPGQGLSGANVLTF. The rearrangement links TRBV4-2 to TRBJ2-6, with 10 bases lining up with TRBD1. After removal of 2 bases from V and 1 base from J, the junction contained 5 bases not matched to a gene. CDR1 is LGHNA, CDR2 YNFKEQ, per germline. The CDR3 loop spans 18 amino acids.

The chain uses TRBV5-1 and TRBJ1-2, with D possibly being TRBD1 (5 bases). The CDR3 is 13 residues long. Germline CDR1 is SGHRS and CDR2 is YFSETQ. V lost 4 bases and J 2 bases, leaving 9 bases between the germline ends. The CDR3 loop is CASSQQENYGYTF. DNA for the CDR3: TGCGCCAGCAGCCAACAGGAGAACTATGGCTACACCTTC.

CDR3 amino acids: CARSSGRAHGELFF. Written as DNA, the CDR3 is TGCGCCAGAAGCAGCGGGAGGGCCCACGGGGAGCTGTTTTTT. V gene TRBV4-3 combines with J gene TRBJ2-2; TRBD2 aligns across 10 bases. V was pared by 9 bases and J by 7 bases, with 8 bases of the junction left unmatched. CDR1 LGHNA and CDR2 YSLEER come from the germline V gene. The CDR3 extends over 14 amino acids.

The chain combines TRBV7-9 with TRBJ1-5; TRBD1 is a possible D gene (6 bases). Between the trimmed V and J ends, which lost 4 bases and 1 base, there was a span of 17 bases. Germline values: CDR1 SEHNR, CDR2 FQNEAQ (reference sequence). The CDR3 is 17 amino acids. The CDR3 sequence: CASSSDEQGLSNQPQHF. The DNA for the CDR3 is TGTGCCAGCAGCTCCGATGAACAGGGATTGAGCAATCAGCCCCAGCATTTT.